This T cell receptor beta chain stems from a study of OX40 agonist ivuxolimab in advanced cancers. The data were produced by immunoSEQ multiplex PCR, yet TCRdb's version contains in-frame clones alone and is incomplete. The repertoire holds some 74,000 clones, with approximately 85% as singletons. CDR1 SNHLY and CDR2 FYNNEI come from the germline V gene. This CDR3 has 12 residues. V was trimmed by 4 bases and J by 11 bases, leaving 11 bases between them. Peripheral blood came from all dose cohorts at three timepoints. This sample comprised CD4+ or CD8+ T cells sorted from blood, obtained in a trial of the OX40 agonist ivuxolimab. The chain joins TRBV2 to TRBJ1-4, with D unresolved. The receptor comes from an adult with an advanced solid tumor such as melanoma, head and neck, liver or kidney cancer. The CDR3 region has the DNA TGTGCCAGCAGTGGTGGAGGAGGGAAACTGTTTTTT. Translating gives CASSGGGGKLFF.